Presented here are 16 T cell receptor beta chains from one specimen sequenced in a study of T cells in Graves' hyperthyroidism and ophthalmopathy. Amplification of TCR beta CDR3 regions used RNA as the template. The HTBI primer set drove a first-round RT-PCR of the TCR CDR3. Via MiXCR, TCRdb re-called the multiplex PCR reads, giving one row per CDR3 protein. The repertoire holds roughly 710,000 distinct CDR3 sequences, with 35% as singletons. The sequenced sample consisted of blood. The receptors derive from a woman aged 40 to 50 with Graves' hyperthyroidism.

Regarding this clonotype: A read error is likely, as this CDR3 ends without the conserved phenylalanine or tryptophan. The chain links TRBV13 to TRBJ1-6; no reliable D call. Germline V CDR1 and CDR2: PRHDT, FYEKMQ (reference sequence). Trimming took 4 bases from V and 6 from J, leaving 13 bases between them. This CDR3 is 15 amino acids long. DNA of the CDR3: TGTGCCAGCAGCTGGGCCCTAGGCGGTAATTCACCCCTCCACCTT. It yields the protein CASSWALGGNSPLHL.

Only a few counts were recorded for this clonotype. The chain couples TRBV28 to TRBJ1-1; D gene unclear. CDR3 length equals 14 residues. V lost 1 base to trimming and J lost 1 base, with 7 bases between them. Per the germline V gene, CDR1 is MDHEN and CDR2 is SYDVKM. CDR3 region: CASSLSERNTEAFF. CDR3 DNA: TGTGCCAGCAGTTTATCAGAAAGGAACACTGAAGCTTTCTTT.

This clonotype came up a few times. The chain uses TRBV12-5 and TRBJ2-2; maybe TRBD1 (6 bases). Germline CDR1 is LGHNT and CDR2 is FRNRAP. V lost 4 bases, J lost 4 bases, and 10 bases lay in between. The CDR3 length is 14 residues. CDR3 nucleotides: TGTGCTAGTGGTTCGCACAGGGTCACCGGGGAGCTGTTTTTT. It translates to CASGSHRVTGELFF.

On this clonotype itself: This may come from a read error, since a much larger clone is one base off. The chain carries TRBV2 and TRBJ1-5, with a tentative D call TRBD1 (6 bases). This CDR3 has 14 residues. The V end was cut by 3 bases, the J end by 8 bases, with 14 bases between. CDR1 is SNHLY, CDR2 FYNNEI, per germline. The CDR3 spells CASSDSQGLKPQHF. The CDR3 DNA reads TGTGCCAGCAGTGACTCGCAGGGGCTAAAGCCCCAGCATTTT.

About this clonotype: With a much larger clone just one base away, this may be a read error. The chain uses TRBV19 and TRBJ1-5; D uncertain. CDR1 and CDR2 (germline): LNHDA, SQIVND (reference sequence). The CDR3 is made up of 17 amino acids. V was trimmed by 8 bases and J by 0 bases, leaving 20 bases between them. The CDR3 sequence: CASGRSNHYLSNQPQHF. CDR3 nucleotide sequence: TGTGCCAGTGGCCGGTCGAATCACTACCTTAGCAATCAGCCCCAGCATTTT.

This clonotype was observed at least ten times. CDR3 DNA sequence: TGTGCCAGCAGCGCAGAAACAGGAAACACCATATATTTT. Its translation: CASSAETGNTIYF. The chain recombines TRBV7-6 with TRBJ1-3; D gene uncertain. The CDR3 has 13 residues. V was cut by 5 bases and J by 4 bases, with 9 bases left in between. Germline V gene lookup returns CDR1 SGHVS and CDR2 FNYEAQ.

V and J are TRBV7-9 and TRBJ2-7, with 12 bases identical to TRBD1. V lost 6 bases, J lost 5 bases, and 2 bases stayed unmatched. The CDR3 loop spans 13 amino acids. CDR1 is SEHNR and CDR2 is FQNEAQ in the germline V gene (reference sequence). CDR3 DNA sequence: TGTGCCAGCAGTGGGACAGGGGGCAACGAGCAGTACTTC. It yields the protein CASSGTGGNEQYF.

V and J are TRBV7-9 and TRBJ2-7; 8 bases align to TRBD1. Matching the DNA end better, TRBJ2-1 makes the J call doubtful. The germline V gene encodes CDR1 SEHNR and CDR2 FQNEAQ (reference sequence). The length of the CDR3 is 12 residues. CDR3 amino acids: CASSGQGYEQFF. CDR3 nucleotides: TGTGCCAGCAGCGGACAGGGTTATGAGCAGTTCTTC.

The chain employs TRBV20-1 and TRBJ2-7, with 8 bases fitting TRBD2. The CDR3 length is 15 residues. V gave up 1 base and J gave up 0 bases; unmatched junction bases: 5. Germline lookup yields CDR1 DFQATT and CDR2 SNEGSKA (reference sequence). DNA of the CDR3: TGCAGTGCTAGAGGGGTTGGGACTAGCTCCTACGAGCAGTACTTC. Translating it yields CSARGVGTSSYEQYF.

This clonotype was observed many times. V gene TRBV10-3 combines with J gene TRBJ1-2, with D hard to call. The CDR3 has 12 residues. The V gene lost 3 bases and the J gene lost 5 bases, with 7 bases spanning the gap. Germline-derived CDR1 and CDR2 are ENHRY and SYGVKD. The CDR3 region is CAISDERYGYTF. CDR3 nucleotides: TGTGCCATCAGTGACGAACGTTATGGCTACACCTTC.

V usage is TRBV12-3 or TRBV12-4 and J usage is TRBJ1-4, with a tentative D call TRBD1 (6 bases). V was cut by 3 bases and J by 8 bases, with 22 bases left in between. The CDR3 is made up of 17 amino acids. The CDR3 loop reads CASSFPTRWGAGEKLFF. CDR3 coding DNA: TGTGCCAGCAGTTTCCCCACACGTTGGGGGGCCGGGGAAAAACTGTTTTTT.

This clonotype was counted only a few times. The rearrangement links TRBV12-3 or TRBV12-4 to TRBJ1-5; 7 bases align to TRBD1. J gave up 7 bases and V 6 bases, and 9 bases lay outside the gene matches. The CDR3 totals 14 residues. The CDR3 DNA reads as TGTGCCAGCAGCGAAACGACAGGGCCCCAGCCCCAGCATTTT. Its protein product is CASSETTGPQPQHF.

This clonotype was observed at least ten times. V gene TRBV29-1 combines with J gene TRBJ1-1; D gene ambiguous. The CDR3 length is 11 residues. Trimming shortened V by 5 bases and J by 8 bases, and 12 bases separated the two germline ends. CDR1 is SQVTM and CDR2 is ANQGSEA in the germline V gene. The CDR3 DNA follows: TGCAGCGTTATCCCCTCTGCGGAAGCTTTCTTT. Its translation: CSVIPSAEAFF.

V and J are TRBV7-2 and TRBJ1-1; D is unresolved. The V end was cut by 5 bases, the J end by 4 bases, with 11 bases between. This CDR3 is built from 13 residues. Germline V gene data show CDR1 as SGHTA and CDR2 as FQGNSA. This CDR3 reads CASSEGLFTEAFF. For the CDR3, the DNA is TGTGCCAGCAGCGAGGGCTTATTCACTGAAGCTTTCTTT.

This clonotype was recorded only once. The gene calls are TRBV28 and TRBJ1-3, with D possibly matching TRBD1 (6 bases). V was pared by 6 bases and J by 3 bases, with 18 bases between. This CDR3 comprises 16 residues. In germline, CDR1 is MDHEN, CDR2 SYDVKM. The CDR3 spells CASSPGQGMGGNTIYF. In nucleotides, the CDR3 is TGTGCCAGCAGCCCGGGACAAGGGATGGGTGGAAACACCATATATTTT.

The rearrangement joins TRBV7-9 to TRBJ2-7; D unresolved. The CDR3 contains 12 residues. V lost 6 bases, J lost 3 bases, and 9 bases lay in between. CDR1 and CDR2 from the germline V gene are SEHNR and FQNEAQ (reference sequence). CDR3 protein: CASRGLYYEQYF. CDR3 bases: TGTGCCAGCAGGGGCCTCTACTACGAGCAGTACTTC.